The 25 T cell receptor beta chains below come from one sample, sequenced in a study of shared clonotypes between healthy human individuals. Sequencing used immunoSEQ multiplex PCR; TCRdb keeps in-frame clones, though not all of them. The sample includes over a million clones, approximately 70% of them seen just once. The sequencing input was memory CD4+ T cells sorted from blood. Subset defined: CD45RA-negative fraction. The receptors here all came from a young man in good health.

The chain carries TRBV6-1 and TRBJ2-5; weak D call: TRBD1 (5 bases). The tail of the sequence fits TRBJ2-7 better, so the J call may be wrong. The CDR3 totals 14 residues. In germline, CDR1 is MNHNS, CDR2 SASEGT. CDR3 residues: CASSVQTGLYEQYF. CDR3 nucleotides: TGTGCCAGCAGTGTCCAAACAGGCTTATACGAGCAGTACTTC.

This clone has a handful of counts. The chain has TRBV7-2 and TRBJ2-1, with D hard to call. V was cut by 0 bases and J by 0 bases, with 6 bases left in between. This CDR3 has 15 amino acids. Germline CDR1 and CDR2: SGHTA and FQGNSA. The CDR3 region has the DNA TGTGCCAGCAGCTTAGCGCTAAACTCCTACAATGAGCAGTTCTTC. Translating it yields CASSLALNSYNEQFF. Based on the CDR3 plus reference TRBV7-2 and TRBJ2-1, the full variable domain is GAGVSQSPSNKVTEKGKDVELRCDPISGHTALYWYRQSLGQGLEFLIYFQGNSAPDKSGLPSDRFSAERTGGSVSTLTIQRTQQEDSAVYLCASSLALNSYNEQFFGPGTRLTVL.

The chain recombines TRBV25-1 with TRBJ2-5, with D perhaps TRBD1 (5 bases). Germline V gene lookup returns CDR1 MGHDK and CDR2 SYGVNS. This CDR3 has 14 amino acids. Between the trimmed V and J ends, which lost 6 bases and 12 bases, there was a span of 23 bases. CDR3 nucleotides: TGTGCCAGCAGGGCGCCTGGGGCGTCTTCTCACGAGTACTTC. It specifies CASRAPGASSHEYF.

This rearrangement joins TRBV18 to TRBJ2-7, with D uncertain. Germline lookup yields CDR1 KGHSH and CDR2 LQKENI. V shed 1 base and J shed 5 bases, with 9 bases lying between them. The CDR3 length is 13 residues. This chain's CDR3 is CASSPRAVDEQYF. Here the CDR3 DNA reads TGTGCCAGCTCACCACGCGCGGTTGACGAGCAGTACTTC.

This chain links TRBV6-5 with TRBJ2-1, with TRBD2 as a possible D gene (5 bases). Germline-derived CDR1 and CDR2 are MNHEY and SVGAGI. The CDR3 spans 14 residues. Trimming removed 8 bases from V and 10 bases from J, with 21 bases in between. CDR3 nucleotides: TGTGCCAGCGGACGGGAAAGGACGTCCCTCGAGCAGTTCTTC. Protein sequence: CASGRERTSLEQFF.

The J gene is TRBJ2-2, the V gene TRBV27, with D maybe TRBD2 (5 bases). The CDR3 is 16 amino acids. V gave up 6 bases and J gave up 3 bases, with 17 bases separating them. The germline V gene encodes CDR1 MNHEY and CDR2 SMNVEV (reference sequence). The CDR3 region is CASRLERLGDTGELFF. CDR3 bases: TGTGCCAGCAGGCTAGAGAGGTTGGGAGACACCGGGGAGCTGTTTTTT.

V and J are TRBV25-1 and TRBJ2-1; TRBD2 agrees at 8 bases. The CDR3 has 13 residues. Per germline, CDR1 MGHDK and CDR2 SYGVNS. V trimming: 8 bases; J trimming: 10 bases; junction bases outside the gene matches: 10. This CDR3 reads CASERNSGKEQFF. CDR3 in DNA: TGTGCCAGCGAGAGAAATAGCGGGAAGGAGCAGTTCTTC.

This clone showed up many times. The rearrangement uses TRBV11-3 and TRBJ2-1; the match to TRBD2 covers 14 bases. Germline V gene sequence: CDR1 SGHNT, CDR2 YENEEA. This CDR3 is 15 amino acids long. The ends lost 4 bases at V and 7 bases at J; junction bases unmatched: 3. The CDR3 DNA sequence: TGTGCCAGCAGCTATGGGACTAGCGGGAGAAATGAGCAGTTCTTC. It yields the protein CASSYGTSGRNEQFF.

This clone was observed a few times. The chain combines TRBV18 with TRBJ2-2; D may be TRBD2 (5 bases). The CDR3 is 13 residues long. V lost 6 bases to trimming and J lost 5 bases, with 10 bases between them. The germline V gene has CDR1 KGHSH and CDR2 LQKENI. Here the CDR3 reads CASSRGWTGELFF. In DNA form, the CDR3 reads TGTGCCAGCTCGCGAGGGTGGACCGGGGAGCTGTTTTTT.

This chain links TRBV27 with TRBJ1-1; no firm D call. Trimming stripped 0 bases from V and 4 bases from J, with 9 bases between. The CDR3 has 14 residues. CDR1 and CDR2 from the germline V gene are MNHEY and SMNVEV (reference sequence). The CDR3 nucleotides are TGTGCCAGCAGTTTATCGTGGGTAACCACTGAAGCTTTCTTT. Translating it yields CASSLSWVTTEAFF.

The chain uses TRBV30 and TRBJ2-7, with 9 positions matching TRBD1. Trimming at V came to 0 bases and at J to 0 bases, leaving 3 bases not matched to a gene. Germline CDR1 reads GTSNPN; CDR2 reads SVGIG (reference sequence). The CDR3 sequence is 15 residues long. CDR3 sequence (DNA): TGTGCCTGGAGTGTCGGGACAGGGAGCTCCTACGAGCAGTACTTC. This sequence encodes CAWSVGTGSSYEQYF.

The chain employs TRBV29-1 and TRBJ2-2; D not resolved. This CDR3 spans 14 amino acids. The germline CDR1 and CDR2 sequences are SQVTM and ANQGSEA. V was trimmed by 5 bases and J by 2 bases, leaving 12 bases between them. CDR3 bases: TGCAGCGTTCCTCGGCGTGGAAACACCGGGGAGCTGTTTTTT. Translating it yields CSVPRRGNTGELFF.

This clone was seen a single time. The chain combines TRBV30 with TRBJ1-4; the match to TRBD1 covers 8 bases. Germline lookup yields CDR1 GTSNPN and CDR2 SVGIG (reference sequence). Trimming removed 5 bases from V and 6 bases from J; junction bases left unmatched: 5. This CDR3 comprises 13 residues. The CDR3 sequence is CAWHRTGHEKLFF. DNA of the CDR3: TGTGCCTGGCACCGGACAGGGCATGAAAAACTGTTTTTT.

The chain combines TRBV7-9 with TRBJ2-7; TRBD1 matches at 9 bases. CDR3 length: 13 amino acids. Per germline, CDR1 SEHNR and CDR2 FQNEAQ (reference sequence). V shed 6 bases, J shed 10 bases, and the junction held 10 bases outside the gene matches. CDR3 in DNA: TGTGCCAGCAGTCCGGCCTGGGACAGGGAACAGTACTTC. This codes for CASSPAWDREQYF.

This chain joins TRBV5-1 and TRBJ2-7; possibly TRBD2 for D (7 bases). V was shortened by 4 bases and J by 3 bases, with 20 bases between the two germline ends. This CDR3 spans 16 amino acids. The germline gives CDR1 SGHRS, CDR2 YFSETQ. The DNA for the CDR3 is TGCGCCAGCAGCCAGTCCGGGGCGGGGGCGAACTACGAGCAGTACTTC. Protein: CASSQSGAGANYEQYF. The complete variable domain, with remaining parts taken from reference TRBV5-1 and TRBJ2-7, reads KAGVTQTPRYLIKTRGQQVTLSCSPISGHRSVSWYQQTPGQGLQFLFEYFSETQRNKGNFPGRFSGRQFSNSRSEMNVSTLELGDSALYLCASSQSGAGANYEQYFGPGTRLTVT.

This clone was recorded once. V gene TRBV28 combines with J gene TRBJ2-7; 10 bases match TRBD1. The CDR3 has 14 residues. Germline V gene data show CDR1 as MDHEN and CDR2 as SYDVKM. V gave up 4 bases and J gave up 3 bases; unmatched junction bases: 3. The CDR3 loop is CASSSGQGIYEQYF. For the CDR3, the DNA is TGTGCCAGCAGTTCGGGACAGGGGATCTACGAGCAGTACTTC.

CDR3 in amino acids: CASSYSGSAYNEQFF. CDR3 sequence (DNA): TGTGCCAGCAGCTATAGCGGGAGTGCCTACAATGAGCAGTTCTTC. The rearrangement uses TRBV9 and TRBJ2-1; 9 bases fit TRBD2. This CDR3 comprises 15 residues. From germline, CDR1 is SGDLS and CDR2 YYNGEE. The trim removed 4 bases at V and 2 bases at J, leaving 4 bases unmatched.

This clone was picked up many times. The rearrangement links TRBV2 to TRBJ2-5; either TRBD1 or TRBD2 may supply D (5 bases each). CDR3 size: 12 residues. Germline-derived CDR1 and CDR2 are SNHLY and FYNNEI. The V end was cut by 8 bases, the J end by 5 bases, with 12 bases between. CDR3 DNA: TGTGCCAGCGGGACGATGCACGAGACCCAGTACTTC. Protein sequence: CASGTMHETQYF.

This clone was counted a few times. The same CDR3 is also encoded by other DNA sequences in this sample. This chain uses TRBV19 with TRBJ1-1; perhaps TRBD1 as D (6 bases). CDR3 size: 16 residues. CDR1 and CDR2 (germline): LNHDA, SQIVND (reference sequence). V was trimmed by 4 bases and J by 3 bases, leaving 18 bases between them. CDR3 in amino acids: CASSTRQDWEDTEAFF. The CDR3 DNA reads as TGTGCCAGTAGTACTCGACAGGATTGGGAGGACACTGAAGCTTTCTTT.

This sequence joins TRBV2 and TRBJ1-2, with 8 bases identical to TRBD1. Germline CDR1 and CDR2: SNHLY and FYNNEI. The junction had 27 bases not matched to a gene; V was cut back by 6 bases and J by 3 bases. CDR3 length equals 21 residues. In DNA, the CDR3 is TGTGCCAGCAGCTGGACAGGGAGTATGGATTCATTGGTAGAGCGAGACTATGGCTACACCTTC. Its protein is CASSWTGSMDSLVERDYGYTF.

The rearrangement uses TRBV13 and TRBJ2-2; 13 nucleotides agree with TRBD2. This CDR3 contains 18 residues. V dropped 0 bases and J dropped 4; count of bases not matched to a gene: 5. Germline V lookup: CDR1 PRHDT, CDR2 FYEKMQ (reference sequence). The CDR3 coding sequence is TGTGCCAGCAGCTTAGGCCTTAGGACTAGCGGGGGCACCGGGGAGCTGTTTTTT. It specifies CASSLGLRTSGGTGELFF.

The V gene is TRBV2, the J gene TRBJ2-3; TRBD2 aligns across 11 bases. Germline loops: CDR1 SNHLY, CDR2 FYNNEI. The junction had 30 bases not matched to a gene; V was cut back by 8 bases and J by 5 bases. This CDR3 has 22 residues. Here the CDR3 reads CASRQGLGPSLLSGGGGDTQYF. The DNA for the CDR3 is TGTGCCAGCCGACAGGGCTTAGGGCCGAGCTTGCTTAGCGGGGGGGGAGGAGATACGCAGTATTTT.

This clone was seen just once. The chain combines TRBV7-2 with TRBJ1-2, with TRBD1 matching over 8 bases. J lost 9 bases, V lost 4 bases, and 7 bases had no gene match. The germline gives CDR1 SGHTA, CDR2 FQGNSA. The CDR3 is 13 residues long. The CDR3, as DNA: TGTGCCAGCAGCTCGGGACAGGCCGAAAGCTACACCTTC. Its translation is CASSSGQAESYTF. Full variable domain (missing parts from reference TRBV7-2 and TRBJ1-2): GAGVSQSPSNKVTEKGKDVELRCDPISGHTALYWYRQSLGQGLEFLIYFQGNSAPDKSGLPSDRFSAERTGGSVSTLTIQRTQQEDSAVYLCASSSGQAESYTFGSGTRLTVV.

This clone was seen more than once but under ten times. The rearrangement uses TRBV11-1 and TRBJ2-7; the D is unclear. There are 12 residues in the CDR3. Germline V gene lookup returns CDR1 SGHAT and CDR2 FQDESV (reference sequence). Trimming took off 1 base at V and 3 bases at J, with 4 bases between the two ends. The CDR3 DNA follows: TGTGCCAGCAGCTTAGTCAGCTACGAGCAGTACTTC. This sequence encodes CASSLVSYEQYF.

The J gene is TRBJ2-4, the V gene TRBV5-4, with D possibly TRBD2 on 5 matching bases. The germline V gene encodes CDR1 SGHNT and CDR2 YYREEE (reference sequence). V was cut by 2 bases and J by 0 bases, with 9 bases left in between. CDR3 length: 15 amino acids. CDR3 DNA: TGTGCCAGCAGCTTAGAGGGTCTAGCCAAAAACATTCAGTACTTC. Translation: CASSLEGLAKNIQYF.